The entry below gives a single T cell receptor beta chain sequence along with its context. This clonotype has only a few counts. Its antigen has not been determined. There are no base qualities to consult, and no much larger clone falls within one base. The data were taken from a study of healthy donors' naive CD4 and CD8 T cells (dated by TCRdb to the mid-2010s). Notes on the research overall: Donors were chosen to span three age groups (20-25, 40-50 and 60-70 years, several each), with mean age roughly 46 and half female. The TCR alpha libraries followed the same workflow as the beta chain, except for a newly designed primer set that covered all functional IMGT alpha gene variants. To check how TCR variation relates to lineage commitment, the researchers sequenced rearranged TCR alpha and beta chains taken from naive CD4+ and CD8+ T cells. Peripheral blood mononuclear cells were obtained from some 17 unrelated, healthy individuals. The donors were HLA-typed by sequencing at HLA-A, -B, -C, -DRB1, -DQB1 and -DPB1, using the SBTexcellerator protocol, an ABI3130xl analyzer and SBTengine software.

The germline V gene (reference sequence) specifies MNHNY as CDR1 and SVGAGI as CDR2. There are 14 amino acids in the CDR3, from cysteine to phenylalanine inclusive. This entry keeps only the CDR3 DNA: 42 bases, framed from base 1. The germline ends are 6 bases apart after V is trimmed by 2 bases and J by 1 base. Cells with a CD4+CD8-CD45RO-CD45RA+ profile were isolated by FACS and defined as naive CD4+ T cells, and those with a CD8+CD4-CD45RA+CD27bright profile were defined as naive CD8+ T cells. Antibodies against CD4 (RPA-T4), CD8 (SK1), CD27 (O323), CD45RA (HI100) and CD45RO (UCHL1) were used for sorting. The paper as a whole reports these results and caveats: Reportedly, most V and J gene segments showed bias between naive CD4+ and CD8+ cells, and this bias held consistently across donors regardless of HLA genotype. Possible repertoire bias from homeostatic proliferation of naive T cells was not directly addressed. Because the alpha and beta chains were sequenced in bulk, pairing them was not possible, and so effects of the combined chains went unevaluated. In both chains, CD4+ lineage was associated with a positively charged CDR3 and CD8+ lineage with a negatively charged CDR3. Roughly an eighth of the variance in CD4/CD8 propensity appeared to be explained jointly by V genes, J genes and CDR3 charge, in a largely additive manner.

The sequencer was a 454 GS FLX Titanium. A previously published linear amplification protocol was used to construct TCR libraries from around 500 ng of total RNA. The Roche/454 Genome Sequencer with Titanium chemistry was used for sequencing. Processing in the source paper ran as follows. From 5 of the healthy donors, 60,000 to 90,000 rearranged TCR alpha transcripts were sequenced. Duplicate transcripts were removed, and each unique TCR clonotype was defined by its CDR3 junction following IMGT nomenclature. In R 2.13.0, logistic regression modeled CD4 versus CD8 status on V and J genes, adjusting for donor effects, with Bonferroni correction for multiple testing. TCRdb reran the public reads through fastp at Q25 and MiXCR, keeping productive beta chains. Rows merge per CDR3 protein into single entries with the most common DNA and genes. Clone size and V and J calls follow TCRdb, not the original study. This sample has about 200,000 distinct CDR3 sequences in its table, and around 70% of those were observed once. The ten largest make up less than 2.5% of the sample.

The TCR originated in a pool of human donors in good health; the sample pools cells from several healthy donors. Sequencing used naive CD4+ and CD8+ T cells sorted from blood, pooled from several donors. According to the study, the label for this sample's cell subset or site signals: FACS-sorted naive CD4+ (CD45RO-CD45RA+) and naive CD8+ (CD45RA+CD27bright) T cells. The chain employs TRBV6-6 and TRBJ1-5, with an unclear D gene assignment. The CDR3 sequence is CASSYGRSNQPQHF. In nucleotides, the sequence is TGTGCCAGCAGTTACGGGAGGAGCAATCAGCCCCAGCATTTT.